These 28 T cell receptor beta chains were sequenced from one sample in a study of T cell responses to AZD1222 COVID-19 vaccine. Sequenced by immunoSEQ multiplex PCR; TCRdb stores in-frame clones only, minus some. The sample has approximately 100,000 clones, about 85% seen once; the top ten hold about 4.5%. The sample in question was peripheral blood, obtained 28 days after the second AZD1222 dose. The receptor set was obtained from an adult who received the AZD1222 COVID-19 vaccine.

The chain uses TRBV5-1 and TRBJ2-5; 12 nucleotides match TRBD2. The CDR3 loop spans 15 amino acids. CDR1 is SGHRS, CDR2 YFSETQ, per germline. V was pared by 4 bases and J by 5 bases, with 6 bases of the junction left unmatched. CDR3: CASSDGLAGLETQYF. Written as DNA, the CDR3 is TGCGCCAGCAGCGATGGACTAGCGGGGCTGGAGACCCAGTACTTC.

This rearrangement joins TRBV11-3 to TRBJ1-1; D gene uncertain. The CDR3 is 13 residues long. Germline V gene data show CDR1 as SGHNT and CDR2 as YENEEA. The germline V and J ends were trimmed by 5 bases and 1 base, with 8 bases remaining between them. The CDR3 is CASSLRENTEAFF. Written as DNA, the CDR3 is TGTGCCAGCAGCCTCCGGGAGAACACTGAAGCTTTCTTT.

The rearrangement uses TRBV19 and TRBJ2-7; D may be TRBD2 (7 bases). V was clipped by 3 bases and J by 2 bases, with 11 bases between them. CDR3 length: 14 residues. Per germline, CDR1 LNHDA and CDR2 SQIVND (reference sequence). This CDR3 is CASSMGAGAYEQYF. The CDR3 DNA sequence: TGTGCCAGTAGTATGGGGGCGGGAGCCTACGAGCAGTACTTC.

This clone was detected only once. The CDR3 is CASSPSLGFKYGYTF. The CDR3 DNA reads as TGTGCCAGCAGCCCCTCCCTGGGGTTTAAATATGGCTACACCTTC. This rearrangement joins TRBV27 to TRBJ1-2, with D uncertain. The CDR3 is made up of 15 amino acids. Germline CDR1 reads MNHEY; CDR2 reads SMNVEV (reference sequence). V lost 6 bases and J 5 bases, leaving 19 bases between the germline ends.

The chain carries TRBV19 and TRBJ2-7; 7 bases align to TRBD1. Looked up from germline, CDR1 is LNHDA and CDR2 is SQIVND (reference sequence). The CDR3 covers 15 residues. J was trimmed by 0 bases and V by 3 bases; bases with no gene match: 5. The CDR3 loop is CASSMDRRASYEQYF. Here the CDR3 DNA reads TGTGCCAGTAGTATGGACAGGCGGGCCTCCTACGAGCAGTACTTC.

As for this clone: The same CDR3 is also encoded by other DNA sequences in this sample. The chain recombines TRBV28 with TRBJ1-3; the match to TRBD1 covers 9 bases. The germline CDR1 and CDR2 sequences are MDHEN and SYDVKM. The CDR3 spans 15 residues. The J segment lost 4 bases and the V segment lost 2 bases, leaving 3 bases of the junction unmatched. The CDR3 spells CASSLTGGSGNTIYF. CDR3 coding DNA: TGTGCCAGCAGTTTAACAGGGGGCAGCGGAAACACCATATATTTT.

The chain carries TRBV5-1 and TRBJ2-2, with D possibly called TRBD1 or TRBD2 (5 bases each). The CDR3 consists of 15 residues. Trimming stripped 4 bases from V and 6 bases from J, with 16 bases between. Germline CDR1 and CDR2: SGHRS and YFSETQ. CDR3 in amino acids: CASSASPMGAGELFF. The CDR3 nucleotides are TGCGCCAGCAGCGCCTCTCCGATGGGGGCCGGGGAGCTGTTTTTT.

The chain combines TRBV3-1 (or the pseudogene TRBV3-2) with TRBJ2-7; D uncertain. Trimming removed 0 bases at V and 7 bases at J, with 7 bases between. CDR3 length: 12 amino acids. Germline loops: CDR1 LGHDT, CDR2 YNNKEL (reference sequence). The DNA of the CDR3 is TGTGCCAGCAGCCAAGATCGTGGGGAGCAGTACTTC. Protein sequence: CASSQDRGEQYF.

This chain connects TRBV6-2 or TRBV6-3 to TRBJ2-1; 14 nucleotides match TRBD2. Germline CDR1 and CDR2: MNHEY and SVGEGT. With V trimmed by 5 bases and J by 7 bases, 10 bases remained unmatched. There are 17 residues in the CDR3. CDR3 bases: TGTGCCAGCAGTAAATCGACTAGCGGGAGGGCCGGTAATGAGCAGTTCTTC. Translating gives CASSKSTSGRAGNEQFF.

CDR3 residues: CASRMGRNSGNTIYF. CDR3 nucleotide sequence: TGTGCCAGCCGGATGGGACGCAACTCTGGAAACACCATATATTTT. This rearrangement joins TRBV27 to TRBJ1-3, with D possibly being TRBD1 (5 bases). The germline V gene has CDR1 MNHEY and CDR2 SMNVEV (reference sequence). The V and J ends lost 8 bases and 0 bases respectively, with 14 bases between them. CDR3 length equals 15 residues.

The V and J genes are TRBV24-1 and TRBJ2-1; D is undetermined. Germline CDR1 is KGHDR and CDR2 is SFDVKD. Trimming removed 10 bases at V and 15 bases at J, with 18 bases between. This CDR3 spans 11 amino acids. CDR3 nucleotides: TGTGCCACTACCGGGCCCAACCTGGCGTTCTTC. Translation gives CATTGPNLAFF.

J is TRBJ2-2 and V is TRBV6-4; tentative D call: TRBD1 (5 bases). Germline assignment: CDR1 MRHNA and CDR2 SNTAGT. The CDR3 extends over 14 amino acids. V was clipped by 4 bases and J by 5 bases, with 11 bases between them. The CDR3 DNA is TGTGCCAGCAGTGCGGACATTACTACCGGGGAGCTGTTTTTT. Its protein product is CASSADITTGELFF.

This chain joins TRBV4-3 and TRBJ2-7, with a tentative D call TRBD2 (7 bases). Germline values: CDR1 LGHNA, CDR2 YSLEER. The V end lost 1 base, the J end lost 7 bases, and 14 bases lay between the germline ends. The CDR3 is 14 residues long. CDR3 sequence reads: CASSQVGGGKEQYF. The CDR3 DNA is TGCGCCAGCAGCCAAGTTGGGGGGGGCAAGGAGCAGTACTTC.

In DNA, the CDR3 is TGCGCCAGCAGCGTAGGACTAGCGGGGAGCACAGATACGCAGTATTTT. Translating it yields CASSVGLAGSTDTQYF. This chain joins TRBV5-1 and TRBJ2-3, with 12 bases lining up with TRBD2. There are 16 residues in the CDR3. Trimming took 4 bases from V and 0 from J; bases not matched to a gene: 3. CDR1 and CDR2 (germline): SGHRS, YFSETQ.

V and J are TRBV6-5 and TRBJ1-2; tentative D call: TRBD1 (6 bases). Germline assignment: CDR1 MNHEY and CDR2 SVGAGI. Trimming took off 2 bases at V and 8 bases at J, with 21 bases between the two ends. There are 16 residues in the CDR3. The CDR3 sequence: CASSYTTGWTTGGYTF. In DNA, the CDR3 is TGTGCCAGCAGTTACACCACAGGGTGGACTACAGGCGGCTACACCTTC.

The chain has TRBV6-2 or TRBV6-3 and TRBJ2-3; either TRBD1 or TRBD2 may supply D (6 bases each). The ends were cut back, 4 bases at V and 4 bases at J, with 18 bases in the middle. The CDR3 covers 16 residues. Germline values: CDR1 MNHEY, CDR2 SVGEGT. The CDR3 sequence: CASSSSLGGWADTQYF. The CDR3 nucleotides are TGTGCCAGCAGTTCATCCCTCGGGGGCTGGGCAGATACGCAGTATTTT.

The chain has TRBV7-3 and TRBJ2-7, with D possibly matching TRBD1 (5 bases). CDR1 is SGHTA, CDR2 FQGTGA, per germline. CDR3 length equals 15 residues. Trimming removed 4 bases from V and 0 bases from J, with 13 bases in between. The CDR3 is CASSSGPGISYEQYF. The CDR3 region has the DNA TGTGCCAGCAGCTCCGGGCCAGGGATCTCCTACGAGCAGTACTTC.

The chain combines TRBV2 with TRBJ1-2; 10 bases are shared with TRBD1. The CDR3 has 13 amino acids. In germline, CDR1 is SNHLY, CDR2 FYNNEI. The V segment lost 4 bases and the J segment 8 bases; nucleotides outside the gene matches: 4. DNA for the CDR3: TGTGCCAGCAGTGGCCGACAGGGGGCCGGCTACACCTTC. As protein: CASSGRQGAGYTF.

The rearrangement links TRBV2 to TRBJ1-1; D gene unclear. Looked up from germline, CDR1 is SNHLY and CDR2 is FYNNEI. The length of the CDR3 is 11 residues. With 2 bases removed from V and 10 bases from J, the gap between germline ends came to 8 bases. CDR3 bases: TGTGCCAGCAGTGAAAGCTCTGGAGCTTTCTTT. Translating gives CASSESSGAFF.

This clone was seen only a few times. The V and J genes are TRBV10-1 and TRBJ2-7; tentatively, D is TRBD1 (6 bases). The germline CDR1 and CDR2 sequences are WNHNN and SYGVQD (reference sequence). The CDR3 is 14 amino acids. V was pared by 6 bases and J by 4 bases, with 16 bases between. The CDR3 DNA is TGCGCCAGCAGCCCTTCCGGACAGACATACGAGCAGTACTTC. The encoded protein is CASSPSGQTYEQYF.

As concerns this clone: Germline is not matched at one junction end, which may reflect a read error. This chain uses TRBV28 with TRBJ2-1, with 9 bases that match TRBD2. Germline assignment: CDR1 MDHEN and CDR2 SYDVKM. The CDR3 is 16 amino acids. In nucleotides, the CDR3 is TGTGCCAGCAGTTTATATAGCGGGAGCTCCCACAATGAGCAGTTCTTC. Its translation is CASSLYSGSSHNEQFF.

The gene calls are TRBV20-1 and TRBJ2-5; TRBD2 aligns across 9 bases. The germline V gene has CDR1 DFQATT and CDR2 SNEGSKA (reference sequence). The CDR3 loop spans 15 amino acids. Germline trimming cut 3 bases from V and 4 bases from J; bases unmatched to any gene: 9. DNA of the CDR3: TGCAGTGCTAGTCCTAGCGGGGCGTGGAGAGAGACCCAGTACTTC. The encoded protein is CSASPSGAWRETQYF.

This chain links TRBV6-1 with TRBJ2-1, with a weak D call TRBD2 (5 bases). The CDR3 has 17 residues. Trimming removed 0 bases at V and 3 bases at J, with 15 bases between. Germline CDR1 is MNHNS and CDR2 is SASEGT. The CDR3 DNA sequence: TGTGCCAGCAGTGAAGCGTTTTTCTCGGGGTTCTACAATGAGCAGTTCTTC. The encoded protein is CASSEAFFSGFYNEQFF.

This chain uses TRBV12-3 or TRBV12-4 with TRBJ1-6; TRBD1 agrees at 8 bases. CDR3 length: 12 residues. The J segment lost 14 bases and the V segment lost 6 bases, leaving 6 bases of the junction unmatched. CDR3 DNA sequence: TGTGCCAGCAGCCCGGACAGGGCTACCCTCCACTTT. Its translation: CASSPDRATLHF.

J is TRBJ1-3 and V is TRBV5-1; D uncertain. From germline, CDR1 is SGHRS and CDR2 YFSETQ. Between the trimmed V and J ends, which lost 0 bases and 2 bases, there was a span of 6 bases. The CDR3 is 14 residues long. The CDR3 region has the DNA TGCGCCAGCAGCTTGGGAGATCCTGGAAACACCATATATTTT. It yields the protein CASSLGDPGNTIYF.

The chain recombines TRBV28 with TRBJ1-5; the D is unclear. Germline assignment: CDR1 MDHEN and CDR2 SYDVKM. V was trimmed by 3 bases and J by 0 bases, leaving 12 bases between them. The CDR3 covers 16 residues. The CDR3 DNA reads TGTGCCAGCAGTTTTTGGGGTCGCTATAGCAATCAGCCCCAGCATTTT. Its protein is CASSFWGRYSNQPQHF. The full variable domain, with the rest looked up from reference TRBV28 and TRBJ1-5, is DVKVTQSSRYLVKRTGEKVFLECVQDMDHENMFWYRQDPGLGLRLIYFSYDVKMKEKGDIPEGYSVSREKKERFSLILESASTNQTSMYLCASSFWGRYSNQPQHFGDGTRLSIL.

The chain has TRBV5-1 and TRBJ1-5, with TRBD1 as a possible D gene (6 bases). Germline-derived CDR1 and CDR2 are SGHRS and YFSETQ. Trimming removed 0 bases at V and 1 base at J, with 8 bases between. The length of the CDR3 is 15 residues. CDR3 sequence reads: CASSLGGASNQPQHF. As DNA, the CDR3 is TGCGCCAGCAGCTTGGGGGGGGCCAGCAATCAGCCCCAGCATTTT.

The chain employs TRBV7-9 and TRBJ2-4; 12 bases are a match to TRBD2. With 5 bases clipped from V and 7 bases from J, the junction kept 6 bases outside the gene matches. Germline-derived CDR1 and CDR2 are SEHNR and FQNEAQ (reference sequence). This CDR3 is 15 amino acids long. CDR3 protein: CASSPGLAGRNIQYF. The CDR3 DNA reads TGTGCCAGCAGCCCCGGACTAGCGGGGCGTAACATTCAGTACTTC.